This TCR beta chain was found in a study of shared clonotypes between healthy human individuals. General study results and limits: Only blood was sampled; tissue repertoires likely differ.

Trimming removed 0 bases from V and 7 bases from J, with 10 bases in between. CDR1 LNHNV and CDR2 YYDKDF come from the germline V gene (reference sequence). CDR3 length: 13 residues. Regarding this clone: Its antigen is not identified.

The sequencing of unsorted PBMC DNA took place on ten immunoSEQ deep assay plates. Profiled with immunoSEQ multiplex PCR; TCRdb holds only in-frame clones, not every one. Of about 490,000 clones listed, approximately 82% were seen once; the top ten hold around 12%. Sequenced: PBMCs. This chain joins TRBV15 and TRBJ2-7, with D possibly matching TRBD1 (6 bases). The receptor was isolated from a woman between 40 and 50 years old in good health. Some clones in this sample may be carry-over from other donors' samples. The CDR3 DNA sequence: TGTGCCACCAGCAGAGACCGGACAGAAGAGCAGTACTTC. Its protein is CATSRDRTEEQYF.